Below are 14 T cell receptor beta chains sequenced from a single sample in a study of cytomegalovirus exposure and HLA in healthy donors (dated by TCRdb to the late 2010s). Receptor amplification or capture employed the immunoSEQ multiplex PCR assay. Here the immuneACCESS table is served through TCRdb, limited to in-frame sequences with V and J called. Missing clones are a known gap in these copies; in checked studies unresolved V genes cover under half, and the rest lacks a known reason. Present in this sample are more than 95,000 clones, about nine tenths of which were seen just once. The ten most abundant clones make up 1.5% to 2% of the sample. Sequenced sample: PBMCs. These receptors all come from a man aged 18-30 years in good health and CMV-seronegative.

The rearrangement uses TRBV11-2 and TRBJ2-7, with D perhaps matching TRBD1 (6 bases). This CDR3 contains 16 residues. Germline V gene lookup returns CDR1 SGHAT and CDR2 FQNNGV. The V and J ends lost 5 bases and 3 bases respectively, with 20 bases between them. CDR3 sequence: CASSPTQGQRNYEQYF. CDR3 DNA sequence: TGTGCCAGCAGCCCAACGCAGGGGCAGCGGAACTACGAGCAGTACTTC.

The chain has TRBV28 and TRBJ2-1, with a possible D match to TRBD2 (7 bases). Trimming pared 8 bases from V and 5 bases from J, leaving 19 bases between. The CDR3 covers 15 residues. CDR1 MDHEN and CDR2 SYDVKM come from the germline V gene. CDR3 region: CASRRGGVTNNEQFF. The CDR3 DNA follows: TGTGCCAGCCGTAGAGGGGGGGTTACTAACAATGAGCAGTTCTTC.

The chain is built from TRBV11-2 and TRBJ2-4; D might be TRBD2 (6 bases). From germline, CDR1 is SGHAT and CDR2 FQNNGV. CDR3 size: 15 residues. Deletions cut 5 bases from V and 1 base from J, with 12 bases between. The DNA for the CDR3 is TGTGCCAGCAGCCGCTTGGGGGGTGCCAAAAACATTCAGTACTTC. Encoded protein: CASSRLGGAKNIQYF.

This sequence joins TRBV5-1 and TRBJ2-1; 11 bases align to TRBD2. The CDR3 has 16 residues. Germline V gene lookup returns CDR1 SGHRS and CDR2 YFSETQ. The trim removed 0 bases at V and 4 bases at J, leaving 3 bases unmatched. The CDR3, as DNA: TGCGCCAGCAGCTTGGGTCGACTAGCGGGATACAATGAGCAGTTCTTC. This translates into CASSLGRLAGYNEQFF. Full variable domain (rest looked up from reference TRBV5-1 and TRBJ2-1): KAGVTQTPRYLIKTRGQQVTLSCSPISGHRSVSWYQQTPGQGLQFLFEYFSETQRNKGNFPGRFSGRQFSNSRSEMNVSTLELGDSALYLCASSLGRLAGYNEQFFGPGTRLTVL.

This rearrangement joins TRBV15 to TRBJ1-4; no firm D call. This CDR3 comprises 15 residues. The germline CDR1 and CDR2 sequences are LNHNV and YYDKDF (reference sequence). V was trimmed by 0 bases and J by 10 bases, leaving 15 bases between them. The CDR3 nucleotides read TGTGCCACCAGCAGAGAAGCGCAGGCTGCGGGAAAACTGTTTTTT. It specifies CATSREAQAAGKLFF.

The chain recombines TRBV7-8 with TRBJ2-5; tentative D call: TRBD2 (6 bases). Germline V gives CDR1 SGHVS, CDR2 FQNEAQ. This CDR3 region has 15 residues. V was shortened by 2 bases and J by 0 bases, with 10 bases between the two germline ends. The CDR3 sequence is CASSLISGYQETQYF. The CDR3 bases are TGTGCCAGCAGCTTAATCAGCGGGTACCAAGAGACCCAGTACTTC.

V is TRBV10-3 and J is TRBJ2-1, with 9 bases fitting TRBD1. J was trimmed by 1 base and V by 6 bases; bases with no gene match: 4. The CDR3 contains 15 residues. CDR1 ENHRY and CDR2 SYGVKD come from the germline V gene. The CDR3 sequence: CAISEQGASYNEQFF. The DNA for the CDR3 is TGTGCCATCAGCGAACAGGGGGCGTCCTACAATGAGCAGTTCTTC.

The chain recombines TRBV27 with TRBJ1-1; D not resolved. Germline CDR1 is MNHEY and CDR2 is SMNVEV (reference sequence). CDR3 length equals 15 residues. Trimming shortened V by 3 bases and J by 4 bases, and 15 bases separated the two germline ends. In DNA form, the CDR3 reads TGTGCCAGCAGTTTCCGGCGAGAGGCGAGCACTGAAGCTTTCTTT. Its translation: CASSFRREASTEAFF.

This chain connects TRBV29-1 to TRBJ2-1, with TRBD1 matching 9 bases. V trimming: 7 bases; J trimming: 4 bases; junction bases outside the gene matches: 11. The CDR3 covers 15 residues. Germline loops: CDR1 SQVTM, CDR2 ANQGSEA. CDR3 amino acids: CSARRTGDLYNEQFF. Here the CDR3 DNA reads TGCAGCGCCAGAAGGACAGGGGATCTTTACAATGAGCAGTTCTTC.

The V call is TRBV2, the J call TRBJ1-4, with TRBD1 matching 7 bases. Unmatched junction bases numbered 8, after V lost 6 bases and J lost 4 bases. This CDR3 is 15 amino acids long. The germline CDR1 and CDR2 sequences are SNHLY and FYNNEI. CDR3 bases: TGTGCCAGCAGCGTGGACAGGCCTTATAATGAAAAACTGTTTTTT. It codes for CASSVDRPYNEKLFF.

V usage is TRBV6-5 and J usage is TRBJ1-1; no definite D call. The ends were cut back, 5 bases at V and 1 base at J, with 11 bases in the middle. The CDR3 is made up of 14 amino acids. The germline V gene has CDR1 MNHEY and CDR2 SVGAGI. CDR3 DNA sequence: TGTGCCAGCAGTGACCGTCGGGGGAACACTGAAGCTTTCTTT. Translated: CASSDRRGNTEAFF.

The count of this clone is one. The CDR3 sequence is CASKQGARTEAFF. In DNA form, the CDR3 reads TGTGCCAGCAAGCAGGGGGCAAGGACTGAAGCTTTCTTT. J is TRBJ1-1 and V is TRBV27, with TRBD1 identical over 8 bases. The CDR3 has 13 residues. CDR1 is MNHEY and CDR2 is SMNVEV in the germline V gene (reference sequence). V dropped 7 bases and J dropped 5; count of bases not matched to a gene: 6.

The V and J genes are TRBV6-5 and TRBJ2-1; 8 positions match TRBD2. Germline CDR1 and CDR2: MNHEY and SVGAGI. The V gene end was trimmed by 4 bases and the J gene end by 6 bases; junction bases not matched to a gene: 8. This CDR3 contains 15 residues. The CDR3 sequence: CASSSAGTRGNEQFF. As DNA, the CDR3 is TGTGCCAGCAGTTCCGCCGGGACTAGGGGCAATGAGCAGTTCTTC.

The V gene is TRBV6-1, the J gene TRBJ2-7; D may be TRBD1 (6 bases). Trimming cost V 4 bases and J 2 bases, with 12 bases left between them. The CDR3 is 14 residues long. Germline lookup yields CDR1 MNHNS and CDR2 SASEGT. As DNA, the CDR3 is TGTGCCAGCAGTGCATTACAGGGTCCCTACGAGCAGTACTTC. It is translated as CASSALQGPYEQYF.